The 7 T cell receptor beta chains below come from one sample, sequenced in a study of blood T cell repertoires in COVID-19 (TCRdb year 2020). Library generation was performed with the immunoSEQ multiplex PCR assay. TCRdb holds this immuneACCESS table with in-frame rearrangements only. Some clones are missing; in checked studies, unresolved V genes explain under half, and the rest has no known cause. Across this sample there are roughly 200,000 clones, with about 86% seen only once. The top ten clones comprise roughly 6.2% of the sample. Sequencing was carried out using peripheral blood. These receptors were collected from a man aged 55-75 years who had recovered from COVID-19.

This clone was observed a few times. The V call is TRBV7-6, the J call TRBJ2-7, with 10 bases aligning to TRBD2. The ends lost 6 bases at V and 0 bases at J; junction bases unmatched: 2. CDR3 length: 14 amino acids. Germline assignment: CDR1 SGHVS and CDR2 FNYEAQ. Here the CDR3 reads CASRAGGPSYEQYF. For the CDR3, the DNA is TGTGCCAGCAGAGCGGGAGGGCCCTCCTACGAGCAGTACTTC.

The chain carries TRBV19 and TRBJ1-2, with TRBD1 as a possible D gene (5 bases). The germline CDR1 and CDR2 sequences are LNHDA and SQIVND (reference sequence). This CDR3 region has 14 residues. Between the trimmed V and J ends, which lost 3 bases and 2 bases, there was a span of 10 bases. DNA for the CDR3: TGTGCCAGTAGTATCGGCGACAGCAACTATGGCTACACCTTC. It encodes CASSIGDSNYGYTF.

This rearrangement joins TRBV25-1 to TRBJ2-1, with D perhaps matching TRBD1 (6 bases). The V gene's germline CDR1 is MGHDK and CDR2 SYGVNS. The CDR3 contains 15 residues. V lost 6 bases, J lost 4 bases, and 16 bases lay in between. CDR3 in amino acids: CASRPQGSPYNEQFF. In DNA form, the CDR3 reads TGTGCCAGCAGGCCACAGGGATCACCGTACAATGAGCAGTTCTTC.

This rearrangement joins TRBV10-1 to TRBJ1-1, with 7 positions matching TRBD1. This CDR3 has 14 residues. V was clipped by 4 bases and J by 7 bases; unmatched bases: 9. Germline CDR1 is WNHNN and CDR2 is SYGVQD (reference sequence). The CDR3, as DNA: TGCGCCAGCAGTGTAAACAGGGGATCCCATGAAGCTTTCTTT. Translation gives CASSVNRGSHEAFF.

The chain links TRBV6-6 to TRBJ2-2; TRBD1 might be the D (6 bases). The CDR3 has 13 amino acids. V was pared by 9 bases and J by 0 bases, with 8 bases between. Germline lookup yields CDR1 MNHNY and CDR2 SVGAGI (reference sequence). CDR3 bases: TGTGCCAGTTGGACAGCGAACACCGGGGAGCTGTTTTTT. Translation gives CASWTANTGELFF.

The rearrangement uses TRBV5-1 and TRBJ2-6, with unresolved D. The CDR3 spans 15 residues. In germline, CDR1 is SGHRS, CDR2 YFSETQ. V lost 0 bases and J 1 base, leaving 5 bases between the germline ends. In DNA form, the CDR3 reads TGCGCCAGCAGCTTGGGAGTTTCTGGGGCCAACGTCCTGACTTTC. This gives the protein CASSLGVSGANVLTF.

The gene calls are TRBV10-3 and TRBJ2-1; 8 positions match TRBD2. Germline CDR1 reads ENHRY; CDR2 reads SYGVKD. The CDR3 has 15 amino acids. V shed 4 bases, J shed 1 base, and the junction held 3 bases outside the gene matches. CDR3 in DNA: TGTGCCATCAGTGTAGCTAGCGGGTCCTACAATGAGCAGTTCTTC. It specifies CAISVASGSYNEQFF.